The 16 T cell receptor beta chains below come from one sample, sequenced in a study of cytomegalovirus exposure and HLA in healthy donors. It was with 60 Vbeta and 13 Jbeta primers that the PCR ran. Repertoires were generated with immunoSEQ multiplex PCR, while TCRdb's copy carries only in-frame clones and drops some. The sample lists roughly 130,000 clones, about 74% occurring once. The sequenced material came from PBMCs. Receptors were obtained from a man aged 35-49 years in good health and CMV-seropositive.

The CDR3 protein is CASSQASGGAQETQYF. Written as DNA, the CDR3 is TGTGCCAGCAGCCAAGCGTCGGGGGGGGCACAAGAGACCCAGTACTTC. This chain joins TRBV7-9 and TRBJ2-5; 8 bases fit TRBD2. Germline CDR1 reads SEHNR; CDR2 reads FQNEAQ (reference sequence). V lost 5 bases to trimming and J lost 2 bases; unmatched junction nucleotides: 10. The CDR3 loop spans 16 amino acids.

Regarding this clone: The junction differs from germline at one of its ends, possibly a read error. The genes are TRBV2 and TRBJ2-1; 7 bases are shared with TRBD1. The CDR3 has 14 amino acids. Germline CDR1 and CDR2: SNHLY and FYNNEI. For the CDR3, the DNA is TGTGCCAGCATATCAGGGGGAGTCTACAATAAGCAGTTCTTC. It encodes CASISGGVYNKQFF.

The chain couples TRBV6-1 to TRBJ1-6; D is perhaps TRBD1 (5 bases). This CDR3 has 15 residues. V was trimmed by 6 bases and J by 8 bases, leaving 17 bases between them. Germline V gives CDR1 MNHNS, CDR2 SASEGT. CDR3 coding DNA: TGTGCCAGCAGGTTGGCGCACCTAGGGGATTCACCCCTCCACTTT. This sequence encodes CASRLAHLGDSPLHF.

V gene TRBV6-4 combines with J gene TRBJ1-1; 7 nucleotides line up with TRBD1. Per germline, CDR1 MRHNA and CDR2 SNTAGT. The junction had 7 bases not matched to a gene; V was cut back by 4 bases and J by 5 bases. The CDR3 has 14 residues. CDR3 in amino acids: CASSVSGGRTEAFF. In nucleotides, the CDR3 is TGTGCCAGCAGTGTTTCAGGGGGGCGAACTGAAGCTTTCTTT.

The chain carries TRBV10-2 and TRBJ1-2, with a weak D call TRBD1 (6 bases). Trimming pared 8 bases from V and 4 bases from J, leaving 11 bases between. The germline V gene has CDR1 WSHSY and CDR2 SAAADI. CDR3 size: 12 residues. Here the CDR3 DNA reads TGCGCCAGCGCACAGGGTTCCTATGGCTACACCTTC. Translated: CASAQGSYGYTF.

The rearrangement links TRBV10-3 to TRBJ1-2; the match to TRBD1 covers 7 bases. In germline, CDR1 is ENHRY, CDR2 SYGVKD. V lost 6 bases, J lost 3 bases, and 4 bases stayed unmatched. The CDR3 loop spans 13 amino acids. The CDR3 loop reads CAISVGTDYGYTF. CDR3 in DNA: TGTGCCATCAGCGTTGGGACAGACTATGGCTACACCTTC.

A remark on this clone: The junction does not match germline at one end; this may be a read error. The J gene is TRBJ2-1, the V gene TRBV7-7; TRBD1 matches at 8 bases. There are 15 residues in the CDR3. Germline V lookup: CDR1 SSHAT, CDR2 FNYEAQ (reference sequence). The CDR3 nucleotides read TGTGCTAGCAGCCCAGGTCAGGGGGCGGGGAATGAGCAGTTCTTC. Residues: CASSPGQGAGNEQFF.

This clone occurred a few times. The chain joins TRBV19 to TRBJ2-1; a weak D match, TRBD1 (6 bases). The CDR3 totals 15 residues. CDR1 is LNHDA, CDR2 SQIVND, per germline (reference sequence). V lost 8 bases to trimming and J lost 4 bases, with 18 bases between them. The CDR3 DNA reads TGTGCCAGTCGCCTCGACAGGTCGCCATACAATGAGCAGTTCTTC. As protein: CASRLDRSPYNEQFF.

This sequence joins TRBV7-6 and TRBJ2-5, with a possible D match to TRBD2 (7 bases). The CDR3 has 14 amino acids. In germline, CDR1 is SGHVS, CDR2 FNYEAQ. V was cut by 6 bases and J by 4 bases, with 15 bases left in between. The CDR3 coding sequence is TGTGCCAGCAGTCCAACAGGGAGGGCAGAGACCCAGTACTTC. It codes for CASSPTGRAETQYF.

The chain has TRBV27 and TRBJ2-2, with 8 bases fitting TRBD1. The CDR3 is made up of 17 amino acids. In germline, CDR1 is MNHEY, CDR2 SMNVEV (reference sequence). V dropped 6 bases and J dropped 5; count of bases not matched to a gene: 14. CDR3 bases: TGTGCCAGCAGCAGCTATTCCGGGACAGGTCGAACCGGGGAGCTGTTTTTT. Protein sequence: CASSSYSGTGRTGELFF.

V is TRBV28 and J is TRBJ1-1, with TRBD1 matching over 11 bases. Trimming cost V 5 bases and J 14 bases; bases outside gene matches: 7. Germline V gives CDR1 MDHEN, CDR2 SYDVKM. CDR3 length equals 12 residues. Here the CDR3 DNA reads TGTGCCAGCAGTCCCGGGACAGGGGGGTTCTTCTTT. This codes for CASSPGTGGFFF.

The genes are TRBV2 and TRBJ2-5, with 8 bases matching TRBD1. The V segment lost 7 bases and the J segment 0 bases; nucleotides outside the gene matches: 4. Germline V gives CDR1 SNHLY, CDR2 FYNNEI. The length of the CDR3 is 14 residues. CDR3 sequence: CASTRGQYQETQYF. The CDR3 region has the DNA TGTGCCAGCACCAGGGGGCAGTACCAAGAGACCCAGTACTTC.

The genes are TRBV13 and TRBJ2-3; possible D gene TRBD2, 5 bases. The CDR3 extends over 15 amino acids. Trimming shortened V by 0 bases and J by 5 bases, and 12 bases separated the two germline ends. Per the germline V gene, CDR1 is PRHDT and CDR2 is FYEKMQ (reference sequence). The CDR3 sequence: CASSLGGNMVDTQYF. In nucleotides, the CDR3 is TGTGCCAGCAGCTTAGGCGGGAATATGGTAGATACGCAGTATTTT.

The chain's CDR3 is CASSSTGVVYEQYF. The CDR3 bases are TGTGCCAGCAGTTCGACAGGGGTCGTCTACGAGCAGTACTTC. The chain combines TRBV28 with TRBJ2-7; 8 bases align to TRBD1. Trimming removed 4 bases from V and 3 bases from J; junction bases left unmatched: 5. Germline CDR1 is MDHEN and CDR2 is SYDVKM. CDR3 size: 14 residues.

This chain connects TRBV28 to TRBJ2-3; tentative D call: TRBD1 (5 bases). Germline V CDR1 and CDR2: MDHEN, SYDVKM. V was trimmed by 8 bases and J by 3 bases, leaving 6 bases between them. CDR3 length equals 11 residues. The chain's CDR3 is CASQGTDTQYF. As DNA, the CDR3 is TGTGCCAGCCAGGGAACAGATACGCAGTATTTT. The whole variable domain, remainder taken from reference TRBV28 and TRBJ2-3, is DVKVTQSSRYLVKRTGEKVFLECVQDMDHENMFWYRQDPGLGLRLIYFSYDVKMKEKGDIPEGYSVSREKKERFSLILESASTNQTSMYLCASQGTDTQYFGPGTRLTVL.

This clone showed up just once. The chain employs TRBV28 and TRBJ1-2, with TRBD1 identical over 7 bases. CDR1 MDHEN and CDR2 SYDVKM come from the germline V gene. The CDR3 contains 14 residues. After removal of 5 bases from V and 8 bases from J, the junction contained 11 bases not matched to a gene. CDR3 bases: TGTGCCAGCAGTCCGACCCAGACAGGGAGGGGCTACACCTTC. Protein sequence: CASSPTQTGRGYTF.